The T cell receptor (beta chain) described here comes from a study of cytomegalovirus exposure and HLA in healthy donors. 60 Vbeta and 13 Jbeta primers were used in PCR. The table came from immunoSEQ multiplex PCR; TCRdb's copy has only in-frame clones and leaves some out. The table lists some 160,000 clones, around 73% of them singletons. The CDR3 sequence is 14 residues long. Per the germline V gene, CDR1 is MDHEN and CDR2 is SYDVKM. As to this clone: Germline and junction disagree at one end, which may indicate a read error.

Sequenced material: PBMCs. The TCR comes from a man aged 60-69 years in good health and CMV-seronegative. This chain joins TRBV28 and TRBJ1-5, with D tentatively TRBD1 (6 bases). CDR3 nucleotide sequence: TGTGCCAGCAGACAAACAGGGAACAATCAGCCCCAGAATTTT. Translation gives CASRQTGNNQPQNF.